This TCR beta chain is drawn from a study of T cell responses to AZD1222 COVID-19 vaccine. Comments on this clone: Antigen: not known.

Overall study findings and caveats: Only a handful of people who got AZD1222 tested seropositive at baseline. White British ancestry dominated among donors, who included more females, and clonal diversity was possibly underestimated. Unmutated regions of variants are reportedly targeted by nearly half of spike-specific TCRs.

Using immunoSEQ multiplex PCR, the repertoire was profiled, and TCRdb retains in-frame clones only, with some absent. The table has roughly 140,000 clones, 90% seen once. The receptor's source is an adult in good health. The sample here was peripheral blood, taken on day 0 of AZD1222 vaccination.

The CDR3 loop is CASSYFFYNEKLFF. The CDR3, as DNA: TGTGCCAGCAGTTACTTTTTCTATAATGAAAAACTGTTTTTT. J is TRBJ1-4 and V is TRBV6-5; D not certain. This CDR3 is built from 14 residues. CDR1 MNHEY and CDR2 SVGAGI come from the germline V gene. V lost 1 base and J 4 bases, leaving 7 bases between the germline ends.